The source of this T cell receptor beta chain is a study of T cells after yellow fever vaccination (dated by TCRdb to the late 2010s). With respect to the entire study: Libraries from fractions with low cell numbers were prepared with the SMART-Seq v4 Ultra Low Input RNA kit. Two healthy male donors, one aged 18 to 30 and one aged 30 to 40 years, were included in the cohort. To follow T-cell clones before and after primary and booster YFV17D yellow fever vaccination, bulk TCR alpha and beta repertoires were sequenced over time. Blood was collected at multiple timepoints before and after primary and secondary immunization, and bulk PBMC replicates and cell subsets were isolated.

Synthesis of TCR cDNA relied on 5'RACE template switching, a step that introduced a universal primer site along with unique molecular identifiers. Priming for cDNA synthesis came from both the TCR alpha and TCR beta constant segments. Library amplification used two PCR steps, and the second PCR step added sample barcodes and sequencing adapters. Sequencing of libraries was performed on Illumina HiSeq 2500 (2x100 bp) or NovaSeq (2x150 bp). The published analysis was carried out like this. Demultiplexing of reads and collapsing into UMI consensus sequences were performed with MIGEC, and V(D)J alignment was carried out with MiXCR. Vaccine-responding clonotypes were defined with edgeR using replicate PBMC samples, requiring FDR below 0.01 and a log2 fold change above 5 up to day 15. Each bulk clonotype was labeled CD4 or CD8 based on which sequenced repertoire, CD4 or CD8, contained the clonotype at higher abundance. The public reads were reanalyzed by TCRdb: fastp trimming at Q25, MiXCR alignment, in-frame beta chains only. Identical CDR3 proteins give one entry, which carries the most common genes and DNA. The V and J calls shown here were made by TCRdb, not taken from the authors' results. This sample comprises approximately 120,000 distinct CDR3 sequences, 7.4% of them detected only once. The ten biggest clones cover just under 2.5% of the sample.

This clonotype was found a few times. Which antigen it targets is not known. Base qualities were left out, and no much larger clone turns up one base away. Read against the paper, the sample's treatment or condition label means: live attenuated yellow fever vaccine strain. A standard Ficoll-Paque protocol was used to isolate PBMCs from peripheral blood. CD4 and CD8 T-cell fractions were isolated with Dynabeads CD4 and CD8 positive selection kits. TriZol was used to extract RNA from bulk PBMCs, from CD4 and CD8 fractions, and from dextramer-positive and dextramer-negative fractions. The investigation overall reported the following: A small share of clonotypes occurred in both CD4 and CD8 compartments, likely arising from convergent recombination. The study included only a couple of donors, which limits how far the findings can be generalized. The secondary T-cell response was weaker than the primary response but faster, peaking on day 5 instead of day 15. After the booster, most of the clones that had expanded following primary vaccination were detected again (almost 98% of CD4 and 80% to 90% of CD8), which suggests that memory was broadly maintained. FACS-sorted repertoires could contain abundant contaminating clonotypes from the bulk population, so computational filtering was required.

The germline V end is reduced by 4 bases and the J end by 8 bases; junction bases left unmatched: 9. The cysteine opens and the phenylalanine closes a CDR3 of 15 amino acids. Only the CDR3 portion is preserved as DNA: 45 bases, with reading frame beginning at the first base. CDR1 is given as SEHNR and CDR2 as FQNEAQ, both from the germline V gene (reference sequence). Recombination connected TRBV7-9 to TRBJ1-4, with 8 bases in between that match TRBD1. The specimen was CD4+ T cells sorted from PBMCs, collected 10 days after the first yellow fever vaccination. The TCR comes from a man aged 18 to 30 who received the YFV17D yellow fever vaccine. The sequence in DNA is TGTGCCAGCAGCTCCACGGACAGGGTAAACGAAAAACTGTTTTTT. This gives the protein CASSSTDRVNEKLFF.